Below, 28 T cell receptor beta chains from the same sample are listed, as sequenced in a study of T cells in Graves' hyperthyroidism and ophthalmopathy. The TCR beta CDR3 regions underwent amplification using RNA transcripts as the source. Using the HTBI primer set, a first-round RT-PCR was run on the TCR CDR3. TCRdb re-analysed the multiplex PCR reads in MiXCR, keeping a single row per CDR3 protein. This sample has roughly 200,000 distinct CDR3 sequences, with approximately 16% found just once. The sequenced material came from blood. The receptors were sampled from a man aged 35 to 55 with Graves' hyperthyroidism.

The V and J genes are TRBV5-1 and TRBJ2-2; TRBD1 aligns across 8 bases. The CDR3 has 15 amino acids. Per germline, CDR1 SGHRS and CDR2 YFSETQ. Trimming removed 4 bases from V and 4 bases from J; junction bases left unmatched: 6. The chain's CDR3 is CASSIGTGVTGELFF. For the CDR3, the DNA is TGCGCCAGCAGCATAGGGACAGGTGTCACCGGGGAGCTGTTTTTT.

This chain links TRBV25-1 with TRBJ1-1; D uncertain. CDR1 is MGHDK and CDR2 is SYGVNS in the germline V gene. This CDR3 contains 14 residues. Trimming stripped 5 bases from V and 5 bases from J, with 15 bases between. DNA of the CDR3: TGTGCCAGCAGTCGCAGTGGTTTGAGGACTGAAGCTTTCTTT. Translated, it gives CASSRSGLRTEAFF.

This clonotype occurred many times. The chain has TRBV6-1 and TRBJ1-6; 7 positions agree with TRBD1. V gave up 5 bases and J gave up 0 bases; unmatched junction bases: 10. CDR1 is MNHNS and CDR2 is SASEGT in the germline V gene. The CDR3 consists of 18 residues. The CDR3 spells CASSYTGTASSYNSPLHF. In DNA form, the CDR3 reads TGTGCCAGCAGTTACACGGGGACAGCAAGCTCCTATAATTCACCCCTCCACTTT.

Notes on this clonotype: An end of the junction does not agree with germline; a read error may underlie this. The CDR3 bases are TGTGCCAGCAGCAGCGGACAGTCGGGAGGATTAATCCAGCCCCCGCATTTT. Translating gives CASSSGQSGGLIQPPHF. J is TRBJ1-5 and V is TRBV25-1; possibly TRBD1 for D (6 bases). The CDR3 runs to 17 residues. Looked up from germline, CDR1 is MGHDK and CDR2 is SYGVNS.

This clonotype was detected ten times or more. V is TRBV6-5 and J is TRBJ1-5; TRBD1 matches 9 bases. CDR3 size: 22 residues. Germline CDR1 reads MNHEY; CDR2 reads SVGAGI. V was clipped by 1 base and J by 1 base; unmatched bases: 20. This CDR3 reads CASSYFETGQGMVRRSNQPQHF. The CDR3 bases are TGTGCCAGCAGTTACTTCGAAACGGGACAGGGTATGGTTCGTCGAAGCAATCAGCCCCAGCATTTT.

This clonotype was seen repeatedly, ten times or more. This chain links TRBV2 with TRBJ1-2; 7 bases match TRBD1. The CDR3 runs to 14 residues. The germline CDR1 and CDR2 sequences are SNHLY and FYNNEI. Trimming removed 1 base from V and 6 bases from J; junction bases left unmatched: 5. The CDR3 bases are TGTGCCAGCAGTGAAGTGCGACAGGGAAATGGCTACACCTTC. This codes for CASSEVRQGNGYTF.

This clonotype has ten or more counts. The V call is TRBV11-2, the J call TRBJ2-3; D not certain. V lost 6 bases to trimming and J lost 3 bases, with 13 bases between them. The CDR3 loop spans 14 amino acids. Germline V lookup: CDR1 SGHAT, CDR2 FQNNGV. The CDR3 reads CASRRSPRTDTQYF. The CDR3 DNA is TGTGCCAGCAGACGCTCTCCCCGGACAGATACGCAGTATTTT.

This clonotype was recorded a few times. The V call is TRBV27, the J call TRBJ2-1; unclear D gene. Germline V gene data show CDR1 as MNHEY and CDR2 as SMNVEV (reference sequence). The CDR3 has 14 amino acids. V shed 6 bases and J shed 3 bases, with 12 bases lying between them. Written as DNA, the CDR3 is TGTGCCAGCAGCCTGAGCAGAAGCTACAATGAGCAGTTCTTC. Translation: CASSLSRSYNEQFF.

CDR3: CASSQTGTHNSPLHF. The CDR3, as DNA: TGTGCCAGCAGCCAGACCGGGACCCATAATTCACCCCTCCACTTT. This chain uses TRBV14 with TRBJ1-6, with a weak D call TRBD1 (5 bases). CDR3 length equals 15 residues. Germline values: CDR1 SGHDN, CDR2 FVKESK. V gave up 3 bases and J gave up 5 bases, with 11 bases separating them.

This clonotype was observed many times. The chain links TRBV14 to TRBJ2-3; D remains ambiguous. The CDR3 has 13 residues. Germline V lookup: CDR1 SGHDN, CDR2 FVKESK. V shed 2 bases and J shed 6 bases, with 9 bases lying between them. The chain's CDR3 is CASSQQVGDTQYF. The CDR3 DNA reads TGTGCCAGCAGCCAACAGGTTGGGGATACGCAGTATTTT.

The chain links TRBV2 to TRBJ2-1; a weak D match, TRBD2 (6 bases). Trimming stripped 6 bases from V and 8 bases from J, with 14 bases between. This CDR3 contains 13 residues. Germline V gene lookup returns CDR1 SNHLY and CDR2 FYNNEI. CDR3 sequence: CASRRGYTDEQFF. The CDR3 region has the DNA TGTGCCAGCAGACGGGGGTACACGGATGAGCAGTTCTTC. Using reference TRBV2 and TRBJ2-1 for the parts outside the CDR3, the full variable domain is EPEVTQTPSHQVTQMGQEVILRCVPISNHLYFYWYRQILGQKVEFLVSFYNNEISEKSEIFDDQFSVERPDGSNFTLKIRSTKLEDSAMYFCASRRGYTDEQFFGPGTRLTVL.

The gene calls are TRBV6-5 and TRBJ2-3; 7 bases fit TRBD1. This CDR3 spans 15 amino acids. Germline V gene lookup returns CDR1 MNHEY and CDR2 SVGAGI. V trimming: 9 bases; J trimming: 5 bases; junction bases outside the gene matches: 14. The CDR3, as DNA: TGTGCCAGTTGGGCGCGACAGGGTCATGTAGATACGCAGTATTTT. Its protein product is CASWARQGHVDTQYF.

The rearrangement uses TRBV20-1 and TRBJ2-7; the D gene is possibly TRBD2 (6 bases). In germline, CDR1 is DFQATT, CDR2 SNEGSKA (reference sequence). The CDR3 extends over 13 amino acids. Trimming pared 1 base from V and 4 bases from J, leaving 11 bases between. CDR3 region: CSARAGVEYEQYF. Written as DNA, the CDR3 is TGCAGTGCTAGAGCGGGAGTGGAATACGAGCAGTACTTC.

There are many counts of this clonotype. The chain couples TRBV29-1 to TRBJ1-1; D remains ambiguous. The CDR3 is 13 amino acids. Germline values: CDR1 SQVTM, CDR2 ANQGSEA. V gave up 7 bases and J gave up 5 bases, with 17 bases separating them. In DNA form, the CDR3 reads TGCAGCGCAGATAAGGGCGGAGGAACTGAAGCTTTCTTT. It is translated as CSADKGGGTEAFF.

This clonotype was detected many times. The genes are TRBV5-1 and TRBJ2-3, with no clear D. Germline CDR1 SGHRS, CDR2 YFSETQ. This CDR3 spans 13 amino acids. Trimming removed 0 bases from V and 4 bases from J, with 6 bases in between. This CDR3 reads CASSLAASDTQYF. The CDR3 DNA follows: TGCGCCAGCAGCTTGGCTGCTTCAGATACGCAGTATTTT. Full variable domain (rest looked up from reference TRBV5-1 and TRBJ2-3): KAGVTQTPRYLIKTRGQQVTLSCSPISGHRSVSWYQQTPGQGLQFLFEYFSETQRNKGNFPGRFSGRQFSNSRSEMNVSTLELGDSALYLCASSLAASDTQYFGPGTRLTVL.

This clonotype was detected many times. The gene calls are TRBV2 and TRBJ2-3; D is possibly TRBD1 (5 bases). The CDR3 length is 14 residues. Between the trimmed V and J ends, which lost 7 bases and 6 bases, there was a span of 17 bases. Germline-derived CDR1 and CDR2 are SNHLY and FYNNEI. CDR3 DNA: TGTGCCAGCAACGCAATTGGGGCCCCTGATACGCAGTATTTT. Protein: CASNAIGAPDTQYF.

This clonotype was found many times. V and J are TRBV20-1 and TRBJ2-3; possibly TRBD1 for D (5 bases). Germline assignment: CDR1 DFQATT and CDR2 SNEGSKA (reference sequence). This CDR3 is 11 amino acids long. V dropped 7 bases and J dropped 0 bases, with 5 bases sitting between them. The CDR3 loop reads CSGQSTDTQYF. The CDR3 DNA is TGCAGTGGACAGAGCACAGATACGCAGTATTTT.

As regards this clonotype: Being one base from a much bigger clone, this may be a read error. CDR3 coding DNA: TGTGCCAGCAGTACTCAGGGACAGTACGAGCAGTACTTC. Translated: CASSTQGQYEQYF. The J gene is TRBJ2-7, the V gene TRBV6-2 or TRBV6-3; 7 positions agree with TRBD1. Germline CDR1 reads MNHEY; CDR2 reads SVGEGT. J was trimmed by 4 bases and V by 5 bases; bases with no gene match: 5. The CDR3 is made up of 13 amino acids.

This clonotype has ten or more counts. J is TRBJ2-7 and V is TRBV28; no reliable D call. V lost 5 bases and J 0 bases, leaving 17 bases between the germline ends. The germline V gene encodes CDR1 MDHEN and CDR2 SYDVKM. The CDR3 consists of 16 residues. DNA for the CDR3: TGTGCCAGCAGTCTGCTTAAGGCCATTAGCTCCTACGAGCAGTACTTC. Encoded protein: CASSLLKAISSYEQYF.

This clonotype appeared many times. The chain is built from TRBV12-3 or TRBV12-4 and TRBJ1-4; tentative D call: TRBD1 (5 bases). V was trimmed by 0 bases and J by 4 bases, leaving 9 bases between them. CDR3 length equals 15 residues. CDR3 in amino acids: CASSLAGRFNEKLFF. For the CDR3, the DNA is TGTGCCAGCAGTTTAGCGGGACGGTTTAATGAAAAACTGTTTTTT.

Many counts were recorded for this clonotype. V usage is TRBV2 and J usage is TRBJ1-1; 7 nucleotides align to TRBD1. The length of the CDR3 is 17 residues. Germline-derived CDR1 and CDR2 are SNHLY and FYNNEI. Trimming took 4 bases from V and 1 from J; bases not matched to a gene: 12. This CDR3 is CASSGPLDRSQNTEAFF. The CDR3 bases are TGTGCCAGCAGTGGACCCTTGGACAGGAGCCAGAACACTGAAGCTTTCTTT. The full variable domain, in which reference TRBV2 and TRBJ1-1 provide the parts outside the CDR3, is EPEVTQTPSHQVTQMGQEVILRCVPISNHLYFYWYRQILGQKVEFLVSFYNNEISEKSEIFDDQFSVERPDGSNFTLKIRSTKLEDSAMYFCASSGPLDRSQNTEAFFGQGTRLTVV.

This clonotype was observed at least ten times. The chain employs TRBV6-6 and TRBJ1-5; tentative D call: TRBD1 (5 bases). V was pared by 2 bases and J by 4 bases, with 9 bases between. Germline V gene lookup returns CDR1 MNHNY and CDR2 SVGAGI (reference sequence). The CDR3 extends over 14 amino acids. For the CDR3, the DNA is TGTGCCAGCAGTTACATCAGGGAGAATCAGCCCCAGCATTTT. Its protein product is CASSYIRENQPQHF.

This clonotype has ten or more counts. The rearrangement links TRBV12-3 or TRBV12-4 to TRBJ1-2; unclear D gene. V lost 5 bases to trimming and J lost 7 bases, with 14 bases between them. The CDR3 contains 13 residues. The CDR3 sequence is CASSPTAARGYTF. The CDR3 DNA follows: TGTGCCAGCAGTCCCACAGCAGCCCGTGGCTACACCTTC.

This chain joins TRBV19 and TRBJ1-5, with D tentatively TRBD1 (5 bases). V lost 8 bases to trimming and J lost 7 bases, with 21 bases between them. The CDR3 contains 15 residues. CDR1 is LNHDA and CDR2 is SQIVND in the germline V gene (reference sequence). CDR3 amino acids: CASRTGASVYQPQHF. For the CDR3, the DNA is TGTGCCAGTCGGACTGGGGCTTCGGTCTACCAGCCCCAGCATTTT.

This clonotype has a count of ten or more. This rearrangement joins TRBV6-1 to TRBJ1-5; D is ambiguous. V was cut by 1 base and J by 7 bases, with 5 bases left in between. The CDR3 covers 12 residues. CDR1 MNHNS and CDR2 SASEGT come from the germline V gene. DNA for the CDR3: TGTGCCAGCAGTGAAGTTCTACAGCCCCAGCATTTT. The encoded protein is CASSEVLQPQHF.

The chain couples TRBV20-1 to TRBJ2-7, with TRBD2 as a possible D gene (5 bases). The V gene lost 2 bases and the J gene lost 2 bases, with 16 bases spanning the gap. Germline CDR1 is DFQATT and CDR2 is SNEGSKA (reference sequence). This CDR3 is built from 15 residues. The CDR3 nucleotides read TGCAGTGCTAGATCCCCTGGGAGCGGCCCCTACGAGCAGTACTTC. Translated, it gives CSARSPGSGPYEQYF.

This clonotype was observed many times. V gene TRBV28 combines with J gene TRBJ1-4; D might be TRBD1 (5 bases). This CDR3 comprises 13 residues. V was pared by 8 bases and J by 12 bases, with 19 bases between. CDR1 and CDR2 (germline): MDHEN, SYDVKM. CDR3 sequence: CASFRDYHKELFF. The CDR3 DNA is TGTGCCAGCTTCCGGGACTACCATAAGGAACTGTTTTTT.

This chain uses TRBV28 with TRBJ2-1; 7 nucleotides line up with TRBD1. The junction had 7 bases not matched to a gene; V was cut back by 5 bases and J by 3 bases. Germline CDR1 reads MDHEN; CDR2 reads SYDVKM. This CDR3 is 15 amino acids long. Here the CDR3 reads CASSGPGTVYNEQFF. The CDR3 region has the DNA TGTGCCAGCAGTGGACCCGGGACAGTCTACAATGAGCAGTTCTTC.